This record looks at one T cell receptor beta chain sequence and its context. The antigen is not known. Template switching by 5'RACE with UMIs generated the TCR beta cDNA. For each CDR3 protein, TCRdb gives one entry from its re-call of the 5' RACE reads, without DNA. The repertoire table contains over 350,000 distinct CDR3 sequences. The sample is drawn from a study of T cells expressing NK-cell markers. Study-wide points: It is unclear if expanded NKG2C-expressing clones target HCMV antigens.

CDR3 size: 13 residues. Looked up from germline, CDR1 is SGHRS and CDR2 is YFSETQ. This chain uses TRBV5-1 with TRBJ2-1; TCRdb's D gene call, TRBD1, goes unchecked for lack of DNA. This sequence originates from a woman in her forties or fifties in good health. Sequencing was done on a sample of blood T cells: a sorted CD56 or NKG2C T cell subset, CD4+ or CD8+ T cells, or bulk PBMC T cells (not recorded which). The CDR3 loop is CATAPSSYNEQFF.